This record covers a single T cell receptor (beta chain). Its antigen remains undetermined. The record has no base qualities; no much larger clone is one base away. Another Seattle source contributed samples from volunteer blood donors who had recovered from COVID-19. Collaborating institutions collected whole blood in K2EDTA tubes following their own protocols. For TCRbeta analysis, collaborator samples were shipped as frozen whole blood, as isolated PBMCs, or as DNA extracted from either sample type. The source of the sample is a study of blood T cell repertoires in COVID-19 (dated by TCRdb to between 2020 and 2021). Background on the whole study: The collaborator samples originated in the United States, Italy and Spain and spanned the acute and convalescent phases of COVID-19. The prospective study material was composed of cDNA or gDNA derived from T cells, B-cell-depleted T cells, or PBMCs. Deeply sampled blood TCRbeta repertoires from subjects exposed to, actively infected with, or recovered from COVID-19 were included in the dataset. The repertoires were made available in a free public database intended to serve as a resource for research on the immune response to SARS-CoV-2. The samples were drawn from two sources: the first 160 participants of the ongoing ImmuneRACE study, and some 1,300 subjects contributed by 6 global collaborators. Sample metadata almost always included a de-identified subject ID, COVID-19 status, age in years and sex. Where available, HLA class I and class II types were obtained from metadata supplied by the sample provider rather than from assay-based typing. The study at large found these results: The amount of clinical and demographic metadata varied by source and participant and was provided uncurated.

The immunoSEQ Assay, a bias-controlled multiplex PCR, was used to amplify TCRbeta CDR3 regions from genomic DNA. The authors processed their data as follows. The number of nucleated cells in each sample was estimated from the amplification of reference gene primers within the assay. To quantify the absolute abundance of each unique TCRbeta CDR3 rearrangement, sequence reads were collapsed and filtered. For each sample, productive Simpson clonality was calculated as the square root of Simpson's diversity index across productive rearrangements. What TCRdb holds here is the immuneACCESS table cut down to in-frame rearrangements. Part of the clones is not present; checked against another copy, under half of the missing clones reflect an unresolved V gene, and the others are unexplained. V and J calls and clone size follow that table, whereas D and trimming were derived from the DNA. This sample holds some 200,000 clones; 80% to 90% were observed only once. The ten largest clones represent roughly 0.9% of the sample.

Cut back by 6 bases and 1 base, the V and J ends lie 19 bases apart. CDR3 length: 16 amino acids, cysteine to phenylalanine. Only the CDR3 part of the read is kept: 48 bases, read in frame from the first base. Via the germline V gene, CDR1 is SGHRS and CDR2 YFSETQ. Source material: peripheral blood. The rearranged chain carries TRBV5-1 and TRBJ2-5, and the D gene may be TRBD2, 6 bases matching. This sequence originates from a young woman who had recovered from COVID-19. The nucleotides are TGCGCCAGCACAACGGGGGTCGAGGGGACCCAAGAGACCCAGTACTTC. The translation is CASTTGVEGTQETQYF. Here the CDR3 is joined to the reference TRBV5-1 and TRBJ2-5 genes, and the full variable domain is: KAGVTQTPRYLIKTRGQQVTLSCSPISGHRSVSWYQQTPGQGLQFLFEYFSETQRNKGNFPGRFSGRQFSNSRSEMNVSTLELGDSALYLCASTTGVEGTQETQYFGPGTRLLVL.